Shown below are 32 T cell receptor beta chains from a single sample sequenced in a study of T cell changes during pregnancy in multiple sclerosis. TCRdb's table, derived via immunoSEQ multiplex PCR, lists solely in-frame clones and lacks some. The sample contains 35,000 to 45,000 clones, roughly 90% of which appear only once. Sequences were derived from CD8+ T cells from peripheral blood mononuclear cells, sampled in the first trimester of pregnancy. These receptors all come from a female donor with multiple sclerosis, enrolled in a pregnancy study.

The chain couples TRBV4-3 to TRBJ2-5; 9 bases are shared with TRBD2. The junction had 12 bases not matched to a gene; V was cut back by 2 bases and J by 5 bases. Germline CDR1 and CDR2: LGHNA and YSLEER. The CDR3 loop spans 17 amino acids. The CDR3 sequence: CASSQTPRGGLGETQYF. The CDR3, as DNA: TGCGCCAGCAGCCAAACCCCGCGGGGGGGCCTGGGGGAGACCCAGTACTTC.

The chain carries TRBV2 and TRBJ2-7; D perhaps matches TRBD1 (6 bases). Trimming pared 7 bases from V and 3 bases from J, leaving 13 bases between. CDR1 SNHLY and CDR2 FYNNEI come from the germline V gene. The CDR3 extends over 13 amino acids. The CDR3 loop is CASTGDTVYEQYF. The CDR3 DNA follows: TGTGCCAGCACTGGGGACACGGTCTACGAGCAGTACTTC.

The V and J genes are TRBV9 and TRBJ1-1; 8 nucleotides align to TRBD1. Per germline, CDR1 SGDLS and CDR2 YYNGEE. The ends lost 3 bases at V and 5 bases at J; junction bases unmatched: 12. The CDR3 has 16 amino acids. The DNA of the CDR3 is TGTGCCAGCAGCGCACATCCCCAGGGGGCCCGGACTGAAGCTTTCTTT. Translated: CASSAHPQGARTEAFF.

The gene calls are TRBV6-5 and TRBJ2-3; D is possibly TRBD1 (6 bases). Germline CDR1 MNHEY, CDR2 SVGAGI. The V and J ends lost 6 bases and 1 base respectively, with 8 bases between them. The CDR3 extends over 13 amino acids. In DNA form, the CDR3 reads TGTGCCAGCAGACGGACAGGCACAGATACGCAGTATTTT. Protein: CASRRTGTDTQYF.

V gene TRBV30 combines with J gene TRBJ1-2, with TRBD1 as a possible D gene (6 bases). Germline V gene lookup returns CDR1 GTSNPN and CDR2 SVGIG (reference sequence). V was pared by 0 bases and J by 0 bases, with 20 bases between. This CDR3 has 18 residues. The CDR3 spells CAWSVWPGDDITNYGYTF. As DNA, the CDR3 is TGTGCCTGGAGTGTATGGCCAGGGGACGATATTACTAACTATGGCTACACCTTC.

This chain joins TRBV27 and TRBJ2-3; D gene unclear. CDR1 is MNHEY and CDR2 is SMNVEV in the germline V gene (reference sequence). The CDR3 covers 16 residues. V shed 4 bases and J shed 2 bases, with 16 bases lying between them. CDR3 in DNA: TGTGCCAGCAGTTATACAAACCTCGTTATCACAGATACGCAGTATTTT. It codes for CASSYTNLVITDTQYF.

V gene TRBV27 combines with J gene TRBJ2-5; tentative D call: TRBD1 (6 bases). The J call may be in error: the DNA end matches TRBJ2-7 better. This CDR3 has 13 amino acids. Germline lookup yields CDR1 MNHEY and CDR2 SMNVEV (reference sequence). The CDR3 DNA follows: TGTGCCAGCGGCCGGGACACCACAAGCGAGCAGTACTTC. It codes for CASGRDTTSEQYF.

This rearrangement joins TRBV5-6 to TRBJ2-7; no clear D. The germline V gene encodes CDR1 SGHDT and CDR2 YYEEEE. Deletions cut 1 base from V and 3 bases from J, with 11 bases between. This CDR3 has 14 residues. The CDR3 loop is CASSLNDISYEQYF. CDR3 bases: TGTGCCAGCAGCTTGAACGACATAAGCTACGAGCAGTACTTC.

V usage is TRBV5-1 and J usage is TRBJ2-3, with 12 bases that match TRBD2. The V gene's germline CDR1 is SGHRS and CDR2 YFSETQ. This CDR3 is built from 17 residues. With V trimmed by 1 base and J by 3 bases, 6 bases remained unmatched. The CDR3 DNA reads as TGCGCCAGCAGCTTGTGGACTAGCGGGGTTTCGACAGATACGCAGTATTTT. Amino acid sequence: CASSLWTSGVSTDTQYF.

V and J are TRBV7-9 and TRBJ2-2, with TRBD1 matching 9 bases. The CDR3 is 16 residues long. V shed 4 bases and J 5 bases; nucleotides not matched to a gene: 8. Germline CDR1 reads SEHNR; CDR2 reads FQNEAQ (reference sequence). CDR3 sequence: CASSSLRTGVTGELFF. The CDR3 region has the DNA TGTGCCAGCAGCTCCCTCCGGACAGGGGTTACCGGGGAGCTGTTTTTT.

The sample holds one count of this clone. The V call is TRBV29-1, the J call TRBJ1-1; weak D call: TRBD1 (6 bases). Germline V CDR1 and CDR2: SQVTM, ANQGSEA. This CDR3 is 14 amino acids long. Trimming pared 7 bases from V and 0 bases from J, leaving 15 bases between. The CDR3 spells CSGEQGLLNTEAFF. The CDR3 DNA reads TGCAGCGGGGAACAGGGTTTGCTGAACACTGAAGCTTTCTTT.

This clone has a handful of counts. This chain uses TRBV6-4 with TRBJ1-6, with D perhaps TRBD1 (5 bases). Germline CDR1 MRHNA, CDR2 SNTAGT. This CDR3 region has 13 residues. V was pared by 2 bases and J by 6 bases, with 5 bases between. The CDR3 sequence is CASSDRGNSPLHF. The CDR3 DNA reads as TGTGCCAGCAGTGACAGGGGTAATTCACCCCTCCACTTT.

The chain carries TRBV5-6 and TRBJ1-5; no reliable D call. CDR1 is SGHDT, CDR2 YYEEEE, per germline. CDR3 length equals 15 residues. Trimming took off 2 bases at V and 0 bases at J, with 9 bases between the two ends. The CDR3, as DNA: TGTGCCAGCAGCTTAGGAGGGAATAGCAATCAGCCCCAGCATTTT. This gives the protein CASSLGGNSNQPQHF.

This chain links TRBV4-2 with TRBJ2-6; D call uncertain. Trimming took off 4 bases at V and 2 bases at J, with 18 bases between the two ends. CDR1 LGHNA and CDR2 YNFKEQ come from the germline V gene. The CDR3 length is 18 residues. The CDR3 DNA reads as TGTGCCAGCAGCCCGGAAAGGCCCCAGGTGGCTGGGGCCAACGTCCTGACTTTC. It codes for CASSPERPQVAGANVLTF.

The V call is TRBV13, the J call TRBJ2-3, with a weak D call TRBD1 (6 bases). Trimming stripped 2 bases from V and 2 bases from J, with 8 bases between. The length of the CDR3 is 14 residues. Germline values: CDR1 PRHDT, CDR2 FYEKMQ (reference sequence). CDR3 DNA sequence: TGTGCCAGCAGCTTATGGACAGCCACAGATACGCAGTATTTT. The encoded protein is CASSLWTATDTQYF.

A single count supports this clone. This rearrangement joins TRBV6-6 to TRBJ2-7; 7 nucleotides align to TRBD1. CDR3 length equals 13 residues. The germline gives CDR1 MNHNY, CDR2 SVGAGI (reference sequence). This CDR3 reads CAAKGTVSYEQYF. The CDR3 DNA reads TGTGCAGCAAAGGGGACAGTGTCCTACGAGCAGTACTTC.

This clone has just one count. The genes are TRBV30 and TRBJ1-2; D possibly corresponds to TRBD1 (5 bases). The CDR3 loop spans 14 amino acids. Germline values: CDR1 GTSNPN, CDR2 SVGIG (reference sequence). V lost 3 bases to trimming and J lost 2 bases, with 13 bases between them. CDR3 loop: CAWSGGTANYGYTF. CDR3 coding DNA: TGTGCCTGGAGCGGAGGGACGGCAAACTATGGCTACACCTTC.

The sample holds one count of this clone. The chain recombines TRBV29-1 with TRBJ2-3; 10 positions agree with TRBD1. This CDR3 region has 13 residues. V gave up 3 bases and J gave up 5 bases; unmatched junction bases: 2. Germline values: CDR1 SQVTM, CDR2 ANQGSEA. The CDR3: CSVEDRGKDTQYF. CDR3 coding DNA: TGCAGCGTTGAGGACAGGGGGAAAGATACGCAGTATTTT.

By its share, this clone is medium-sized. The CDR3 sequence: CASSLWGGETQYF. The DNA of the CDR3 is TGTGCCAGCAGCTTATGGGGGGGGGAGACCCAGTACTTC. This rearrangement joins TRBV7-2 to TRBJ2-5; 7 nucleotides agree with TRBD2. The germline V gene encodes CDR1 SGHTA and CDR2 FQGNSA. This CDR3 is built from 13 residues. Trimming cost V 2 bases and J 5 bases; bases outside gene matches: 2. The full variable domain, rest sourced from reference TRBV7-2 and TRBJ2-5, is GAGVSQSPSNKVTEKGKDVELRCDPISGHTALYWYRQSLGQGLEFLIYFQGNSAPDKSGLPSDRFSAERTGGSVSTLTIQRTQQEDSAVYLCASSLWGGETQYFGPGTRLLVL.

V and J are TRBV9 and TRBJ2-6; perhaps TRBD1 as D (5 bases). The CDR3 extends over 17 amino acids. V was clipped by 3 bases and J by 0 bases, with 13 bases between them. From germline, CDR1 is SGDLS and CDR2 YYNGEE. This chain's CDR3 is CASSDTTGFSGANVLTF. The CDR3 DNA sequence: TGTGCCAGCAGCGACACTACAGGCTTCTCTGGGGCCAACGTCCTGACTTTC.

This clone was seen a single time. The CDR3 region is CASSPRLAGGPQETQYF. The DNA for the CDR3 is TGTGCCAGCAGCCCCCGCCTAGCGGGGGGGCCTCAAGAGACCCAGTACTTC. The genes are TRBV7-2 and TRBJ2-5, with TRBD2 matching 12 bases. V dropped 5 bases and J dropped 2; count of bases not matched to a gene: 9. Germline V lookup: CDR1 SGHTA, CDR2 FQGNSA. The CDR3 runs to 17 residues. The full variable domain, its missing parts supplied by reference TRBV7-2 and TRBJ2-5, is GAGVSQSPSNKVTEKGKDVELRCDPISGHTALYWYRQSLGQGLEFLIYFQGNSAPDKSGLPSDRFSAERTGGSVSTLTIQRTQQEDSAVYLCASSPRLAGGPQETQYFGPGTRLLVL.

The gene calls are TRBV5-4 and TRBJ1-1; D is possibly TRBD1 (6 bases). The germline V gene has CDR1 SGHNT and CDR2 YYREEE (reference sequence). The CDR3 length is 13 residues. V was shortened by 7 bases and J by 3 bases, with 13 bases between the two germline ends. CDR3 nucleotide sequence: TGTGCCAGCTTCCAGGGGAGGGACACTGAAGCTTTCTTT. Its protein product is CASFQGRDTEAFF.

The chain combines TRBV2 with TRBJ2-7; TRBD2 aligns across 7 bases. The CDR3 is made up of 15 amino acids. V lost 3 bases and J lost 0; bases outside the gene matches: 5. Germline CDR1 and CDR2: SNHLY and FYNNEI. The CDR3 DNA follows: TGTGCCAGCAGTGATGGGGGGGAAAGCTCCTACGAGCAGTACTTC. This translates into CASSDGGESSYEQYF.

This chain connects TRBV9 to TRBJ2-7; 9 nucleotides match TRBD2. Germline lookup yields CDR1 SGDLS and CDR2 YYNGEE. The trim removed 0 bases at V and 4 bases at J, leaving 5 bases unmatched. The CDR3 extends over 15 amino acids. CDR3 sequence reads: CASSVGAAGGYEQYF. DNA of the CDR3: TGTGCCAGCAGCGTAGGTGCAGCGGGGGGATACGAGCAGTACTTC.

The V call is TRBV9, the J call TRBJ2-2; 7 bases are shared with TRBD1. This CDR3 has 14 amino acids. The V gene's germline CDR1 is SGDLS and CDR2 YYNGEE. Trimming cost V 3 bases and J 1 base; bases outside gene matches: 0. CDR3 region: CASSGTGNTGELFF. The DNA for the CDR3 is TGTGCCAGCAGCGGGACAGGGAACACCGGGGAGCTGTTTTTT.

This rearrangement joins TRBV2 to TRBJ2-7; maybe TRBD2 (5 bases). Germline CDR1 and CDR2: SNHLY and FYNNEI. CDR3 size: 15 residues. The V gene lost 6 bases and the J gene lost 1 base, with 16 bases spanning the gap. The CDR3 sequence is CASSETQSGSYEQYF. CDR3 bases: TGTGCCAGCAGCGAGACCCAAAGCGGATCCTACGAGCAGTACTTC.

The rearrangement uses TRBV7-8 and TRBJ1-3; no definite D call. The CDR3 is 14 amino acids. Germline CDR1 reads SGHVS; CDR2 reads FQNEAQ. The V end lost 4 bases, the J end lost 0 bases, and 7 bases lay between the germline ends. This CDR3 is CASSSSNSGNTIYF. CDR3 nucleotide sequence: TGTGCCAGCAGCTCGTCTAACTCTGGAAACACCATATATTTT.

V usage is TRBV4-2 and J usage is TRBJ2-7, with 10 bases fitting TRBD2. Germline trimming cut 4 bases from V and 0 bases from J; bases unmatched to any gene: 9. Germline V gives CDR1 LGHNA, CDR2 YNFKEQ. The CDR3 covers 17 residues. In DNA, the CDR3 is TGTGCCAGCAGCCTGGTCCCTAGCGGGGGACCCTCCTACGAGCAGTACTTC. Its protein is CASSLVPSGGPSYEQYF.

The chain is built from TRBV13 and TRBJ2-7, with D tentatively TRBD2 (5 bases). Germline V CDR1 and CDR2: PRHDT, FYEKMQ (reference sequence). This CDR3 region has 14 residues. V dropped 2 bases and J dropped 1 base, with 9 bases sitting between them. CDR3 nucleotides: TGTGCCAGCAGCTTACCAGCGGAATCCTACGAGCAGTACTTC. Its translation: CASSLPAESYEQYF. Full variable domain (remainder filled in from reference TRBV13 and TRBJ2-7): AAGVIQSPRHLIKEKRETATLKCYPIPRHDTVYWYQQGPGQDPQFLISFYEKMQSDKGSIPDRFSAQQFSDYHSELNMSSLELGDSALYFCASSLPAESYEQYFGPGTRLTVT.

The CDR3 reads CATLRSALHDEQFF. In DNA, the CDR3 is TGTGCCACCCTGAGGTCGGCCCTACACGATGAGCAGTTCTTC. The V call is TRBV15, the J call TRBJ2-1; no reliable D call. Between the trimmed V and J ends, which lost 8 bases and 8 bases, there was a span of 19 bases. This CDR3 is built from 14 residues. Germline lookup yields CDR1 LNHNV and CDR2 YYDKDF (reference sequence).

The chain recombines TRBV4-3 with TRBJ2-7; TRBD1 matches at 7 bases. Germline loops: CDR1 LGHNA, CDR2 YSLEER. With V trimmed by 3 bases and J by 3 bases, 8 bases remained unmatched. The CDR3 length is 15 residues. The CDR3 DNA reads TGCGCCAGCAGCCACCTGCGAACAGGGGACTACGAGCAGTACTTC. Its protein product is CASSHLRTGDYEQYF.

The V call is TRBV7-9, the J call TRBJ1-4, with D possibly being TRBD1 (6 bases). The CDR3 is 15 residues long. The germline gives CDR1 SEHNR, CDR2 FQNEAQ (reference sequence). The ends were cut back, 1 base at V and 3 bases at J, with 9 bases in the middle. CDR3 coding DNA: TGTGCCAGCAGCTTAGTTGCAGGGGCTAATGAAAAACTGTTTTTT. This codes for CASSLVAGANEKLFF.